These 32 T cell receptor beta chains share one sample of origin, sequenced in a study of blood T cell repertoires in COVID-19. The repertoire was sequenced with immunoSEQ multiplex PCR; TCRdb's copy has only in-frame clones and lacks some. The profile covers fewer than 400,000 clones, with around nine tenths appearing a single time and 3% taken by the ten largest. The sequencing input was peripheral blood. These receptors were taken from a human donor in a cohort sampled during active COVID-19.

CDR3: CASSQQGNTEAFF. DNA of the CDR3: TGTGCCAGCAGCCAACAGGGCAACACTGAAGCTTTCTTT. This chain links TRBV7-3 with TRBJ1-1; TRBD1 might be the D (6 bases). V lost 5 bases, J lost 2 bases, and 9 bases lay in between. From germline, CDR1 is SGHTA and CDR2 FQGTGA. The CDR3 loop spans 13 amino acids.

This clone was seen more than once but under ten times. The gene calls are TRBV5-1 and TRBJ1-2, with 7 bases matching TRBD1. CDR1 SGHRS and CDR2 YFSETQ come from the germline V gene. The CDR3 extends over 15 amino acids. With 0 bases clipped from V and 2 bases from J, the junction kept 4 bases outside the gene matches. CDR3 in DNA: TGCGCCAGCAGCTTGGCGCCGGGACAGAACTATGGCTACACCTTC. Translated: CASSLAPGQNYGYTF.

The gene calls are TRBV7-9 and TRBJ1-4; D is unclear. Trimming stripped 2 bases from V and 8 bases from J, with 15 bases between. Germline CDR1 reads SEHNR; CDR2 reads FQNEAQ (reference sequence). There are 15 residues in the CDR3. The CDR3 region has the DNA TGTGCCAGCAGCTTAATGGAGGGCGTTGGGGAAAAACTGTTTTTT. The encoded protein is CASSLMEGVGEKLFF.

This chain connects TRBV27 to TRBJ2-7; D possibly corresponds to TRBD2 (6 bases). The CDR3 is made up of 14 amino acids. The ends were cut back, 2 bases at V and 4 bases at J, with 12 bases in the middle. Germline loops: CDR1 MNHEY, CDR2 SMNVEV (reference sequence). The DNA for the CDR3 is TGTGCCAGCAGTTTAGGGAGACTAGTTTACGAGCAGTACTTC. This sequence encodes CASSLGRLVYEQYF.

The chain carries TRBV5-1 and TRBJ2-2, with 8 nucleotides matching TRBD1. Germline assignment: CDR1 SGHRS and CDR2 YFSETQ. CDR3 length: 16 residues. J lost 6 bases, V lost 1 base, and 8 bases had no gene match. CDR3 in DNA: TGCGCCAGCAGCTTGTTCCAGGGGGCGGTTTCCGGGGAGCTGTTTTTT. Translating gives CASSLFQGAVSGELFF.

V usage is TRBV27 and J usage is TRBJ1-1; unclear D gene. The CDR3 extends over 12 amino acids. CDR1 MNHEY and CDR2 SMNVEV come from the germline V gene (reference sequence). V lost 2 bases and J lost 9, with 10 bases in between. The CDR3 protein is CASSLNGGKAFF. The CDR3 DNA follows: TGTGCCAGCAGTTTAAATGGCGGAAAAGCTTTCTTT.

The genes are TRBV30 and TRBJ1-2; D is perhaps TRBD1 (6 bases). The CDR3 has 13 residues. CDR1 and CDR2 from the germline V gene are GTSNPN and SVGIG (reference sequence). Trimming left V 3 bases short and J 6 bases short, with 14 bases between. CDR3 in DNA: TGTGCCTGGAGCAGGGACACGTACGATGGCTACACCTTC. Translating gives CAWSRDTYDGYTF.

The genes are TRBV5-1 and TRBJ1-2, with D hard to call. The CDR3 spans 14 residues. V was clipped by 0 bases and J by 3 bases, with 9 bases between them. Germline V gene sequence: CDR1 SGHRS, CDR2 YFSETQ. CDR3 coding DNA: TGCGCCAGCAGCTTGGACCTCGGGGACTATGGCTACACCTTC. This gives the protein CASSLDLGDYGYTF.

V gene TRBV2 combines with J gene TRBJ2-2; TRBD2 is a possible D gene (6 bases). CDR1 and CDR2 from the germline V gene are SNHLY and FYNNEI. The CDR3 covers 14 residues. With 3 bases removed from V and 6 bases from J, the gap between germline ends came to 11 bases. This CDR3 is CASSETRRSGELFF. DNA for the CDR3: TGTGCCAGCAGTGAGACTAGGAGGTCCGGGGAGCTGTTTTTT. Complete variable domain (other parts from reference TRBV2 and TRBJ2-2): EPEVTQTPSHQVTQMGQEVILRCVPISNHLYFYWYRQILGQKVEFLVSFYNNEISEKSEIFDDQFSVERPDGSNFTLKIRSTKLEDSAMYFCASSETRRSGELFFGEGSRLTVL.

This clone appeared a single time. V gene TRBV5-4 combines with J gene TRBJ2-3; TRBD1 aligns across 8 bases. Unmatched junction bases numbered 9, after V lost 5 bases and J lost 4 bases. Germline CDR1 SGHNT, CDR2 YYREEE (reference sequence). The CDR3 length is 15 residues. The CDR3, as DNA: TGTGCCAGCAGTCCCGGACAGGGAGTTGCAGATACGCAGTATTTT. Translating gives CASSPGQGVADTQYF.

The chain carries TRBV15 and TRBJ2-2, with 9 bases matching TRBD1. The V gene end was trimmed by 4 bases and the J gene end by 3 bases; junction bases not matched to a gene: 3. The CDR3 length is 15 residues. Per germline, CDR1 LNHNV and CDR2 YYDKDF (reference sequence). The CDR3 here is CATSTWDRDTGELFF. In DNA form, the CDR3 reads TGTGCCACCAGCACATGGGACAGGGACACCGGGGAGCTGTTTTTT.

The chain employs TRBV19 and TRBJ2-3, with a weak D call TRBD2 (6 bases). There are 14 residues in the CDR3. Deletions cut 3 bases from V and 5 bases from J, with 12 bases between. The germline V gene has CDR1 LNHDA and CDR2 SQIVND (reference sequence). The CDR3 nucleotides are TGTGCCAGTAGTATCCAGAGACTAGGAGATACGCAGTATTTT. Amino acid sequence: CASSIQRLGDTQYF. The entire variable domain, with the rest obtained from reference TRBV19 and TRBJ2-3, is as follows: DGGITQSPKYLFRKEGQNVTLSCEQNLNHDAMYWYRQDPGQGLRLIYYSQIVNDFQKGDIAEGYSVSREKKESFPLTVTSAQKNPTAFYLCASSIQRLGDTQYFGPGTRLTVL.

DNA of the CDR3: TGTGCCAGCACAATGACAGGGGATACCTACGAGCAGTACTTC. This gives the protein CASTMTGDTYEQYF. This chain joins TRBV6-5 and TRBJ2-7, with TRBD1 matching 8 bases. This CDR3 spans 14 amino acids. Germline trimming cut 7 bases from V and 2 bases from J; bases unmatched to any gene: 7. From germline, CDR1 is MNHEY and CDR2 SVGAGI.

This clone was detected a few times. The chain has TRBV5-4 and TRBJ2-3; TRBD2 aligns across 11 bases. V lost 4 bases, J lost 5 bases, and 9 bases stayed unmatched. This CDR3 contains 16 residues. Germline V lookup: CDR1 SGHNT, CDR2 YYREEE (reference sequence). The CDR3 DNA is TGTGCCAGCAGCCCCTCGACTAGCGGGGTGGGAGATACGCAGTATTTT. Translating gives CASSPSTSGVGDTQYF.

The chain combines TRBV18 with TRBJ1-4, with D perhaps matching TRBD1 (6 bases). The length of the CDR3 is 16 residues. The V gene lost 4 bases and the J gene lost 10 bases, with 22 bases spanning the gap. The germline V gene encodes CDR1 KGHSH and CDR2 LQKENI. CDR3 sequence reads: CASSRQPPQGMGKLFF. Here the CDR3 DNA reads TGTGCCAGCTCACGACAACCCCCCCAGGGGATGGGAAAACTGTTTTTT.

This sequence joins TRBV9 and TRBJ2-7, with D tentatively TRBD2 (6 bases). Deletions cut 0 bases from V and 6 bases from J, with 13 bases between. Germline V gene lookup returns CDR1 SGDLS and CDR2 YYNGEE. This CDR3 is built from 14 residues. CDR3 loop: CASSVGGAEGEQYF. CDR3 in DNA: TGTGCCAGCAGCGTAGGCGGGGCGGAAGGCGAGCAGTACTTC.

The chain employs TRBV5-1 and TRBJ1-2; no reliable D call. CDR1 SGHRS and CDR2 YFSETQ come from the germline V gene. The CDR3 runs 13 residues. Trimming took off 2 bases at V and 2 bases at J, with 7 bases between the two ends. The DNA for the CDR3 is TGCGCCAGCAGCTTTCCGGGGAACTATGGCTACACCTTC. Protein sequence: CASSFPGNYGYTF.

This sequence joins TRBV28 and TRBJ2-3; D is unclear. From germline, CDR1 is MDHEN and CDR2 SYDVKM. Trimming took 5 bases from V and 3 from J, leaving 12 bases between them. The CDR3 contains 14 residues. The CDR3 region has the DNA TGTGCCAGCAGTGAAGGTTCAGGTACAGATACGCAGTATTTT. It yields the protein CASSEGSGTDTQYF.

This clone was recorded once. In DNA form, the CDR3 reads TGTGCCAGCAGCTTGGGGGGGGCGCAGCAGTACTTC. Its protein is CASSLGGAQQYF. The rearrangement joins TRBV2 to TRBJ2-7; tentative D call: TRBD2 (7 bases). Germline V gene data show CDR1 as SNHLY and CDR2 as FYNNEI. The CDR3 sequence is 12 residues long. V was trimmed by 6 bases and J by 8 bases, leaving 14 bases between them.

Comments on this clone: The identical CDR3 is also encoded by other nucleotide sequences in the sample. The V gene is TRBV19, the J gene TRBJ1-1; 8 bases align to TRBD1. This CDR3 spans 13 amino acids. CDR1 is LNHDA, CDR2 SQIVND, per germline (reference sequence). Trimming removed 6 bases from V and 5 bases from J; junction bases left unmatched: 5. In nucleotides, the CDR3 is TGTGCCAGTAGCGGACAGGGTGGGACTGAAGCTTTCTTT. Protein: CASSGQGGTEAFF.

V usage is TRBV9 and J usage is TRBJ2-7, with 11 bases aligning to TRBD1. There are 15 residues in the CDR3. After removal of 0 bases from V and 5 bases from J, the junction contained 4 bases not matched to a gene. From germline, CDR1 is SGDLS and CDR2 YYNGEE. The CDR3 DNA reads as TGTGCCAGCAGCGTAGGGGACAGGGGGACGCACGAGCAGTACTTC. It yields the protein CASSVGDRGTHEQYF.

The chain uses TRBV10-3 and TRBJ2-3; D ambiguous. CDR3 length equals 14 residues. V lost 3 bases and J lost 7, with 14 bases in between. The germline CDR1 and CDR2 sequences are ENHRY and SYGVKD. CDR3 loop: CAISESSGTYTQYF. The CDR3 DNA follows: TGTGCCATCAGTGAATCCTCAGGCACGTATACGCAGTATTTT.

The genes are TRBV27 and TRBJ2-1; 14 bases match TRBD2. CDR1 MNHEY and CDR2 SMNVEV come from the germline V gene (reference sequence). The trim removed 5 bases at V and 4 bases at J, leaving 13 bases unmatched. This CDR3 is 19 amino acids long. CDR3 amino acids: CASSLRGGTSGSGYNEQFF. In DNA form, the CDR3 reads TGTGCCAGCAGTCTCAGGGGTGGGACTAGCGGGAGCGGTTACAATGAGCAGTTCTTC.

V usage is TRBV23-1 and J usage is TRBJ2-5, with D possibly being TRBD2 (5 bases). TRBV23-1 is known as an ORF, though its function is uncertain. Trimming left V 4 bases short and J 3 bases short, with 12 bases between. This CDR3 contains 14 residues. The CDR3 coding sequence is TGCGCCAGCAGTCTTCGGGATAGAAAAGAGACCCAGTACTTC. Translated, it gives CASSLRDRKETQYF.

The chain carries TRBV11-2 and TRBJ1-6; TRBD1 agrees at 10 bases. Losses at the gene ends were 2 bases for V and 9 bases for J; bases not matched to a gene: 7. Germline V gene data show CDR1 as SGHAT and CDR2 as FQNNGV. This CDR3 has 16 amino acids. The CDR3 DNA reads as TGTGCCAGCAGCTTACGGAGAGGACAGGGGGTTTCACCCCTCCACTTT. It specifies CASSLRRGQGVSPLHF. Looking up the rest from reference TRBV11-2 and TRBJ1-6 gives the full variable domain: EAGVAQSPRYKIIEKRQSVAFWCNPISGHATLYWYQQILGQGPKLLIQFQNNGVVDDSQLPKDRFSAERLKGVDSTLKIQPAKLEDSAVYLCASSLRRGQGVSPLHFGNGTRLTVT.

The chain has TRBV11-2 and TRBJ2-4, with D hard to call. Germline V gene data show CDR1 as SGHAT and CDR2 as FQNNGV. V was trimmed by 5 bases and J by 5 bases, leaving 7 bases between them. The CDR3 is made up of 12 amino acids. Here the CDR3 DNA reads TGTGCCAGCAGCCGCGAGGAAAACATTCAGTACTTC. This sequence encodes CASSREENIQYF.

The V call is TRBV28, the J call TRBJ2-1, with 8 bases lining up with TRBD1. The V and J ends lost 4 bases and 6 bases, in that order; junction bases with no gene match: 11. Germline values: CDR1 MDHEN, CDR2 SYDVKM. CDR3 length equals 16 residues. CDR3 region: CASSSPGGGRVNEQFF. For the CDR3, the DNA is TGTGCCAGCAGTTCACCAGGGGGCGGGCGGGTCAATGAGCAGTTCTTC.

This chain links TRBV3-1 (or the pseudogene TRBV3-2) with TRBJ2-1; 11 bases fit TRBD2. V gave up 7 bases and J gave up 4 bases; unmatched junction bases: 6. Germline CDR1 reads LGHDT; CDR2 reads YNNKEL (reference sequence). The CDR3 is 15 residues long. In DNA, the CDR3 is TGTGCCAGCACCTGGGGACTAGCGGATTACAATGAGCAGTTCTTC. Translating gives CASTWGLADYNEQFF.

The V gene is TRBV9, the J gene TRBJ2-1, with 13 nucleotides matching TRBD2. V shed 1 base, J shed 5 bases, and the junction held 3 bases outside the gene matches. CDR1 and CDR2 (germline): SGDLS, YYNGEE. The CDR3 is 16 residues long. The CDR3 bases are TGTGCCAGCAGCGTAACTAGCGGGGGGGCCAACAATGAGCAGTTCTTC. As protein: CASSVTSGGANNEQFF.

The chain links TRBV18 to TRBJ1-4; no clear D gene. Germline V gives CDR1 KGHSH, CDR2 LQKENI. V was pared by 9 bases and J by 0 bases, with 14 bases between. The CDR3 runs 15 residues. As DNA, the CDR3 is TGTGCCAGTCTACGGAGCAAGGCAACTAATGAAAAACTGTTTTTT. Its protein product is CASLRSKATNEKLFF. The full variable domain, with the rest looked up from reference TRBV18 and TRBJ1-4, is NAGVMQNPRHLVRRRGQEARLRCSPMKGHSHVYWYRQLPEEGLKFMVYLQKENIIDESGMPKERFSAEFPKEGPSILRIQQVVRGDSAAYFCASLRSKATNEKLFFGSGTQLSVL.

The rearrangement uses TRBV30 and TRBJ2-2; TRBD1 is a possible D gene (6 bases). V was clipped by 4 bases and J by 6 bases, with 9 bases between them. Germline lookup yields CDR1 GTSNPN and CDR2 SVGIG (reference sequence). CDR3 length: 12 residues. The CDR3 bases are TGTGCCTGGACTCAGGGGCCCGGGGAGCTGTTTTTT. Encoded protein: CAWTQGPGELFF.

The CDR3 sequence is CAWSETGGTDTQYF. CDR3 nucleotides: TGTGCCTGGAGTGAAACGGGAGGTACAGATACGCAGTATTTT. The chain couples TRBV30 to TRBJ2-3; TRBD2 matches 7 bases. Per germline, CDR1 GTSNPN and CDR2 SVGIG (reference sequence). This CDR3 contains 14 residues. With 1 base clipped from V and 3 bases from J, the junction kept 4 bases outside the gene matches.